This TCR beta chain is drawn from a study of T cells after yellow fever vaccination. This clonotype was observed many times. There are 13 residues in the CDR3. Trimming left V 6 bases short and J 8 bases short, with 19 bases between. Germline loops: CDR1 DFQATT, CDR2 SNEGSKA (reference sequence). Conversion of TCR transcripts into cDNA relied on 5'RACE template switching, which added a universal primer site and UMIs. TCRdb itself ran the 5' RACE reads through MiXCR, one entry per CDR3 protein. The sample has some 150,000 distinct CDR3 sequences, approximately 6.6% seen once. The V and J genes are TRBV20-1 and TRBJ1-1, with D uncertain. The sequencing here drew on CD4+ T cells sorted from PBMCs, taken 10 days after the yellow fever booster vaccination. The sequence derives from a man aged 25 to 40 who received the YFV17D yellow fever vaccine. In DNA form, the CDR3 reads TGCAGTGCCATAAACCAACCCGGGAGGGAAGCTTTCTTT. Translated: CSAINQPGREAFF.